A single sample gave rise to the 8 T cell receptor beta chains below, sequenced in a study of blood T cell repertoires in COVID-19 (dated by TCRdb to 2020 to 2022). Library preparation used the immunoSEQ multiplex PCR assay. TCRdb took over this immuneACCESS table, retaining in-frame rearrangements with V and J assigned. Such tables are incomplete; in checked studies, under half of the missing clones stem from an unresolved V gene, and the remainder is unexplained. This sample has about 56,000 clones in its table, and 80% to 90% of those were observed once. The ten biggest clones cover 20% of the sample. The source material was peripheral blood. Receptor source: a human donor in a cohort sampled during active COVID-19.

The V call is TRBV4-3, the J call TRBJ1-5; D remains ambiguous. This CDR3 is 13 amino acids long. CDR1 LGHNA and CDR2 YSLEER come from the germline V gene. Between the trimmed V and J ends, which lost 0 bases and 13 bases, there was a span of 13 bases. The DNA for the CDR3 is TGCGCCAGCAGCCAAGAACCAGGTTACTTTCAGCATTTT. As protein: CASSQEPGYFQHF.

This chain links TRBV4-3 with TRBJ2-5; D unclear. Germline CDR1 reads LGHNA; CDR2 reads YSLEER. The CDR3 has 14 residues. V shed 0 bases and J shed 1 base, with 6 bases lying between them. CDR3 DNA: TGCGCCAGCAGCCAAGAGAACTTCCAAGAGACCCAGTACTTC. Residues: CASSQENFQETQYF.

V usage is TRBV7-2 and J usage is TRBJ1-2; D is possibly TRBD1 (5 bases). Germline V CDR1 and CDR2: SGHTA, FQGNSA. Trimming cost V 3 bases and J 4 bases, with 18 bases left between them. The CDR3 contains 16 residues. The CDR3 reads CASSFQTWGGVYGYTF. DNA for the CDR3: TGTGCCAGCAGCTTCCAGACATGGGGAGGGGTCTATGGCTACACCTTC.

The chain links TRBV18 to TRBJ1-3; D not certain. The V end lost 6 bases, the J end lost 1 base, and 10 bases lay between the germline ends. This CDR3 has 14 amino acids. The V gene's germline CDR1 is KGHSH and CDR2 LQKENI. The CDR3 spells CASSLVQSGNTIYF. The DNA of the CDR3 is TGTGCCAGCTCCCTAGTACAATCTGGAAACACCATATATTTT.

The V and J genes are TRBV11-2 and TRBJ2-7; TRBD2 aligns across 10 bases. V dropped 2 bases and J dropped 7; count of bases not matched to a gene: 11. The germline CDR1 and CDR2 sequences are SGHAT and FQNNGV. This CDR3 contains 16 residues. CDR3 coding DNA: TGTGCCAGCAGCTTAACAAGCGGGGGGGCCACGGGAGAGCAGTACTTC. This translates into CASSLTSGGATGEQYF.

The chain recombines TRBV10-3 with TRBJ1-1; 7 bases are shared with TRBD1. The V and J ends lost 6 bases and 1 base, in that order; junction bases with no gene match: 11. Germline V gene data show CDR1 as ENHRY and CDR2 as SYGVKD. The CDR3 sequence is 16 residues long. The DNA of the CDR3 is TGTGCCATCAGACCGGGACAGCAAAACCCGAACACTGAAGCTTTCTTT. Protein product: CAIRPGQQNPNTEAFF.

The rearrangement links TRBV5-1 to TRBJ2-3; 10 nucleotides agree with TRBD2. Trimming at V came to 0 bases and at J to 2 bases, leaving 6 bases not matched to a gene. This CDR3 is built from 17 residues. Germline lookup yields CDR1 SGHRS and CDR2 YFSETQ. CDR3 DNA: TGCGCCAGCAGCTTGGTCGTTAGCGGGGGGTCCACAGATACGCAGTATTTT. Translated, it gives CASSLVVSGGSTDTQYF.

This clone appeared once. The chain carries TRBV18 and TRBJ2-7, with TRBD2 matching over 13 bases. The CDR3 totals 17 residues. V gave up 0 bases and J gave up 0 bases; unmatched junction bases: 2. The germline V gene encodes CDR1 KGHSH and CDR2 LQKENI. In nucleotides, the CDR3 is TGTGCCAGCTCACCACCGGGGACTAGCGGGGCCTCCTACGAGCAGTACTTC. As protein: CASSPPGTSGASYEQYF.